This is a list of T cell receptor beta chains from one sample in a study of T cell repertoires in cytomegalovirus infection. TCRdb analysed the reads with MiXCR anew, one entry per CDR3 protein. The data show 150,000 to 200,000 distinct CDR3 sequences, around an eighth seen once. The sample comprised PBMCs. The receptors stem from a human donor in good health (CMV status not recorded). Some clones in this sample may be carry-over from other donors' samples. Each CDR3 is given with its conserved first and last residue. A D gene is named only where the DNA matches it firmly. Clone size appears in some rows only: once, few, many, or a class for an expanded clone.

-	many	TRBJ1-2	TRBV5-1	CASSLDTDGFYGYTF	TGCGCCAGCAGCTTGGACACTGATGGATTCTATGGCTACACCTTC
TRBD2	-	TRBJ2-7	TRBV30	CAWTPRAGKGEQYF	TGTGCCTGGACCCCCCGAGCGGGAAAAGGGGAGCAGTACTTC
-	-	TRBJ1-4	TRBV20-1	CSARELLTGNEKLFF	TGCAGTGCTAGAGAACTATTGACGGGTAATGAAAAACTGTTTTTT
-	-	TRBJ2-7	TRBV28	CASSPPTLEQYF	TGTGCCAGCAGTCCTCCCACCTTAGAGCAGTACTTC
-	-	TRBJ1-6	TRBV11-1	CASSPTRGGSPLHF	TGTGCCAGCAGCCCGACCCGGGGAGGGTCACCCCTCCACTTT
-	few	TRBJ1-1	TRBV29-1	CSVVALRTSEAFF	TGCAGCGTTGTGGCACTTCGCACTTCTGAAGCTTTCTTT
-	-	TRBJ1-3	TRBV29-1	CSARESGNTIYF	TGCAGTGCCCGGGAATCTGGAAACACCATATATTTT
-	-	TRBJ2-2	TRBV30	CASTGLNTGELFF	TGTGCCTCCACAGGACTAAACACCGGGGAGCTGTTTTTT
TRBD2	many	TRBJ2-7	TRBV7-2	CASSFGGTVSYEQYF	TGTGCCAGCAGCTTCGGGGGGACGGTATCCTACGAGCAGTACTTC
TRBD2	many	TRBJ2-1	TRBV7-2	CASSSGLAGVLDEQFF	TGTGCCAGCAGCTCGGGACTAGCGGGAGTATTAGATGAGCAGTTCTTC
-	-	TRBJ2-2	TRBV9	CASSAGHYTGELFF	TGTGCCAGCAGCGCGGGACACTACACCGGGGAGCTGTTTTTT
-	medium-sized	TRBJ2-2	TRBV7-6	CASSLVMPGGADTGELFF	TGTGCCAGCAGCTTAGTGATGCCGGGGGGCGCGGACACCGGGGAGCTGTTTTTT
TRBD1	few	TRBJ2-3	TRBV6-1	CASSGQQGRDTDTQYF	TGTGCCAGCAGTGGCCAACAGGGGCGAGATACAGATACGCAGTATTTT
-	-	TRBJ1-1	TRBV5-1	CASSGGQPNTEAFF	TGCGCCAGCAGCGGCGGACAGCCGAACACTGAAGCTTTCTTT
TRBD2	few	TRBJ2-3	TRBV6-1	CASSEPSGGATDTQYF	TGTGCCAGCAGTGAGCCTAGCGGGGGGGCCACAGATACGCAGTATTTT
-	many	TRBJ2-2	TRBV29-1	CSVERRVGTGELFF	TGCAGCGTTGAGAGGAGGGTGGGCACCGGGGAGCTGTTTTTT
TRBD1	few	TRBJ1-3	TRBV29-1	CSVVQGVTGNTIYF	TGCAGCGTTGTTCAGGGGGTGACTGGAAACACCATATATTTT
-	few	TRBJ1-6	TRBV5-6	CASSSSGSSYNSPLHF	TGTGCCAGCAGCTCGTCCGGGAGCTCCTATAATTCACCCCTCCACTTT
TRBD2	many	TRBJ2-1	TRBV7-2	CASSPRAQRGEQFF	TGTGCCAGCAGTCCCAGAGCCCAGCGGGGTGAGCAGTTCTTC
-	-	TRBJ2-1	TRBV6-4	CASRRFSYNEQFF	TGTGCCAGCAGGAGATTCTCCTACAATGAGCAGTTCTTC
-	-	TRBJ2-7	TRBV29-1	CSVEVPTEGIYEQYF	TGCAGCGTTGAAGTCCCGACAGAAGGTATCTACGAGCAGTACTTC
-	many	TRBJ2-3	TRBV7-8	CASSLTNTDTQYF	TGTGCCAGCAGCCTTACAAACACAGATACGCAGTATTTT
-	few	TRBJ2-5	TRBV7-9	CASSLRDGGETQYF	TGTGCCAGCAGCCTCCGGGACGGAGGGGAGACCCAGTACTTC
-	many	TRBJ1-1	TRBV14	CASSQVRGNTEAFF	TGCGCCAGCAGCCAAGTACGGGGCAACACTGAAGCTTTCTTT
-	once	TRBJ2-1	TRBV7-6	CASSLGGQGHERFF	TGTGCCAGCAGCTTAGGCGGTCAGGGACATGAGCGGTTCTTC
-	few	TRBJ1-1	TRBV19	CASSAGVGTEAFF	TGTGCCAGTAGTGCAGGGGTGGGCACTGAAGCTTTCTTT
-	many	TRBJ2-7	TRBV7-2	CASSPSRGSDYEQYF	TGTGCCAGCAGCCCCTCCCGAGGTAGCGACTACGAGCAGTACTTC
-	few	TRBJ1-1	TRBV20-1	CSAFGLDRNTEAFF	TGCAGTGCTTTCGGCCTCGACAGGAACACTGAAGCTTTCTTT
TRBD2	few	TRBJ2-1	TRBV14	CASSVKVPGLASYNEQFF	TGTGCCAGCAGTGTAAAGGTTCCGGGACTAGCATCCTACAATGAGCAGTTCTTC
TRBD1	-	TRBJ1-5	TRBV29-1	CSVTLMGQLNQPQHF	TGCAGCGTGACCCTAATGGGACAGCTTAATCAGCCCCAGCATTTT
-	-	TRBJ1-6	TRBV15	CATSRDGSNSPLHF	TGTGCCACCAGCAGAGATGGCAGTAATTCACCCCTCCACTTT
-	few	TRBJ1-2	TRBV5-1	CASSFGGDGYTF	TGCGCCAGCAGCTTTGGGGGCGATGGCTACACCTTC
-	few	TRBJ1-1	TRBV19	CASGKPLDTEAFF	TGTGCCAGCGGGAAGCCTCTCGACACTGAAGCTTTCTTT
-	-	TRBJ1-2	TRBV19	CASIQGRANNYGYTF	TGTGCCAGTATCCAAGGGAGGGCAAATAACTATGGCTACACCTTC
-	many	TRBJ2-6	TRBV19	CASSTAGANVLTF	TGTGCCAGTAGTACGGCTGGGGCCAACGTCCTGACTTTC
TRBD2	many	TRBJ2-1	TRBV29-1	CSVAPSRGRVPLDEQFF	TGCAGCGTGGCCCCGAGTCGCGGGAGGGTCCCGTTGGATGAGCAGTTCTTC
-	many	TRBJ1-1	TRBV7-9	CASSLRATEAFF	TGTGCCAGCAGCTTAAGGGCAACTGAAGCTTTCTTT